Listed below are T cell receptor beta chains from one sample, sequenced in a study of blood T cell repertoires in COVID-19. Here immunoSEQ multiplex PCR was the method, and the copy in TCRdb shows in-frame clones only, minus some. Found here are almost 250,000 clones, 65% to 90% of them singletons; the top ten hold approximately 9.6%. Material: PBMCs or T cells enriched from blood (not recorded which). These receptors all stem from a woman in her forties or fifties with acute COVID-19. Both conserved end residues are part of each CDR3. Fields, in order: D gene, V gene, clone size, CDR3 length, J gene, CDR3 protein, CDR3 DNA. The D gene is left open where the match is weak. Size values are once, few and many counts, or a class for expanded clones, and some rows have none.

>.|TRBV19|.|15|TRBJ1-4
CASSLTRGTNEKLFF
TGTGCCAGTAGTCTCACACGGGGGACTAATGAAAAACTGTTTTTT
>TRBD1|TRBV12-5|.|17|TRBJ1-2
CASGLLPRGRTNYGYTF
TGTGCTAGTGGTTTACTTCCCAGGGGGCGTACAAACTATGGCTACACCTTC
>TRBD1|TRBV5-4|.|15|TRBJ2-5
CASSLGQGNGETQYF
TGTGCCAGCAGCTTGGGACAGGGAAACGGAGAGACCCAGTACTTC
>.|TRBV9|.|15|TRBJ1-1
CASSQGSLGNTEAFF
TGTGCCAGCAGTCAGGGGAGTTTAGGGAACACTGAAGCTTTCTTT
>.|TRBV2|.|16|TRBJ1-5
CASSEAGLAGNQPQHF
TGTGCCAGCAGCGAAGCCGGGTTAGCGGGCAATCAGCCCCAGCATTTT
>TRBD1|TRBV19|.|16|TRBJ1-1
CASTPGQGVMNTEAFF
TGTGCCAGTACCCCGGGACAGGGGGTCATGAACACTGAAGCTTTCTTT
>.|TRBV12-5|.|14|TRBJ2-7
CASGLATVTYEQYF
TGTGCTAGTGGTTTGGCGACAGTAACCTACGAGCAGTACTTC
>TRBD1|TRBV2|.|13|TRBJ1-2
CASSGDRVRGYTF
TGTGCCAGCAGTGGGGACAGGGTTCGTGGCTACACCTTC
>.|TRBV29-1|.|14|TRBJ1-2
CSVEDLGTYSGYTF
TGCAGCGTTGAAGATCTAGGGACATACTCTGGCTACACCTTC
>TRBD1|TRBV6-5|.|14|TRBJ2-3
CASTPGQGPDTQYF
TGTGCCAGCACACCGGGACAGGGCCCAGATACGCAGTATTTT
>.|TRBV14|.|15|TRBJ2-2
CASSQDQGRVGELFF
TGTGCCAGCAGCCAAGATCAGGGGAGAGTCGGGGAGCTGTTTTTT
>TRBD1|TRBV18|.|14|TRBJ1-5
CASSPGQAGQPQHF
TGTGCCAGCTCACCGGGACAGGCGGGTCAGCCCCAGCATTTT
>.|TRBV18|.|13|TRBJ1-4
CASQGQINEKLFF
TGTGCCAGCCAAGGACAGATTAATGAAAAACTGTTTTTT
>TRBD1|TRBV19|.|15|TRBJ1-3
CASRRQGNSGNTIYF
TGTGCCAGTAGGCGACAGGGTAACTCTGGAAACACCATATATTTT
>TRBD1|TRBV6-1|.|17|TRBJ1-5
CASSEGNFGQGDQPQHF
TGTGCCAGCAGTGAAGGGAACTTTGGACAGGGGGATCAGCCCCAGCATTTT
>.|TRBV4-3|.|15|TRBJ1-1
CASSQDHGRNTEAFF
TGCGCCAGCAGCCAAGACCACGGGAGGAACACTGAAGCTTTCTTT
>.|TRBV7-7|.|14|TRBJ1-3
CASSQGLSGNTIYF
TGTGCTAGCAGCCAGGGGTTATCGGGAAACACCATATATTTT
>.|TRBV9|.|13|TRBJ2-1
CASSVHRENEQFF
TGTGCCAGCAGCGTTCACAGGGAAAATGAGCAGTTCTTC
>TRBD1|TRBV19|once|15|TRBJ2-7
CASSDGYRGTREQYF
TGTGCCAGTAGTGATGGTTACAGGGGCACAAGAGAGCAGTACTTC
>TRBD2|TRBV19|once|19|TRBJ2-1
CASSDRASGGPGGNNEQFF
TGTGCCAGTAGTGATAGGGCCAGCGGGGGGCCGGGGGGAAACAATGAGCAGTTCTTC
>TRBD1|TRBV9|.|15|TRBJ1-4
CASSVAGQQNEKLFF
TGTGCCAGCAGCGTAGCGGGACAGCAAAATGAAAAACTGTTTTTT
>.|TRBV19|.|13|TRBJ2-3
CASSTGDRFTQYF
TGTGCCAGTAGTACGGGGGACAGATTTACGCAGTATTTT
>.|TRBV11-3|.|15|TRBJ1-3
CASSLGASSGNTIYF
TGTGCCAGCAGCTTAGGGGCCAGCTCTGGAAACACCATATATTTT
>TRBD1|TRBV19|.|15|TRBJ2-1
CASSPGDRAYNEQFF
TGTGCCAGTAGCCCCGGGGACAGGGCCTACAATGAGCAGTTCTTC
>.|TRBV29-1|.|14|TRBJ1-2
CSVEDQLRGFGYTF
TGCAGCGTTGAAGATCAACTAAGGGGCTTTGGCTACACCTTC
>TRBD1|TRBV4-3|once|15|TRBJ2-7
CASSQADRGRHEQYF
TGCGCCAGCAGCCAGGCGGACAGGGGGCGACACGAGCAGTACTTC
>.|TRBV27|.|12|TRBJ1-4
CASSLSGEKLFF
TGTGCCAGCAGTTTGTCCGGTGAAAAACTGTTTTTT
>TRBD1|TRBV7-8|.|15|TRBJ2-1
CASSLDRGSYNEQFF
TGTGCCAGCAGCCTAGACAGGGGGTCGTACAATGAGCAGTTCTTC
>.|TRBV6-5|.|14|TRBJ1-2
CASSYWSANYGYTF
TGTGCCAGCAGTTACTGGTCAGCGAACTATGGCTACACCTTC
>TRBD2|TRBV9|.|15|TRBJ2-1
CASSVAGLVYNEQFF
TGTGCCAGCAGCGTAGCGGGACTAGTGTACAATGAGCAGTTCTTC
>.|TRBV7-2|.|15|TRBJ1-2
CASSFTQGSNYGYTF
TGTGCCAGCAGCTTTACACAGGGCTCTAACTATGGCTACACCTTC
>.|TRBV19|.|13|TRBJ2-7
CASISTGMGEQYF
TGTGCCAGTATCTCGACGGGGATGGGCGAGCAGTACTTC
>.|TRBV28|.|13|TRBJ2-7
CASSFTPSYEQYF
TGTGCCAGCAGTTTCACACCTTCCTACGAGCAGTACTTC
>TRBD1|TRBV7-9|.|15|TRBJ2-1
CASNPGQGFLNEQFF
TGTGCCAGCAACCCGGGACAGGGGTTTCTCAATGAGCAGTTCTTC
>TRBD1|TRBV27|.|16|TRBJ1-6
CASSSRNGTGESPLHF
TGTGCCAGCAGTTCCCGGAATGGGACAGGGGAATCACCCCTCCACTTT
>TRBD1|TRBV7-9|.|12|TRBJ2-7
CASRGQGDEQYF
TGTGCCAGCAGGGGACAGGGCGACGAGCAGTACTTC
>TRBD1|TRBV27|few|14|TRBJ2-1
CASRTGENYNEQFF
TGTGCCAGCAGGACAGGGGAAAACTACAATGAGCAGTTCTTC
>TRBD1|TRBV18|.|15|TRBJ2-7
CASSPPTGGEDEQYF
TGTGCCAGCTCACCACCCACAGGGGGCGAGGACGAGCAGTACTTC
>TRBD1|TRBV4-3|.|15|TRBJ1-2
CASSQGTGGINGYTF
TGCGCCAGCAGCCAAGGGACAGGGGGCATCAATGGCTACACCTTC
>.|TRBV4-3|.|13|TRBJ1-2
CASSQEASYGYTF
TGCGCCAGCAGCCAAGAGGCATCCTATGGCTACACCTTC
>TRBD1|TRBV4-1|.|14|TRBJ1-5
CASSPGQGETAQHF
TGCGCCAGCAGCCCCGGACAGGGAGAGACGGCCCAGCATTTT
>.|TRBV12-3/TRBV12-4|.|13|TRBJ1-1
CASRSGVNTEAFF
TGTGCCAGCAGATCAGGGGTGAACACTGAAGCTTTCTTT
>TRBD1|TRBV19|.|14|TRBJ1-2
CASSRDRGLYGYTF
TGTGCCAGTAGCCGGGACAGGGGGCTCTATGGCTACACCTTC
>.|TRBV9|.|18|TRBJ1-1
CASSSPSRGAGLNTEAFF
TGTGCCAGCAGCTCTCCATCCAGAGGGGCGGGATTGAACACTGAAGCTTTCTTT
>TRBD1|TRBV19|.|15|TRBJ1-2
CASSKQGDQRYGYTF
TGTGCCAGTAGTAAACAGGGGGACCAACGCTATGGCTACACCTTC
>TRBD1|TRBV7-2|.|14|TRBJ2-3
CASSPGQGTDTQYF
TGTGCCAGCAGCCCGGGACAGGGGACAGATACGCAGTATTTT
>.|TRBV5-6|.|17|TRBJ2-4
CASSLGELRLAKNIQYF
TGTGCCAGCAGCTTGGGGGAGTTGCGGTTAGCCAAAAACATTCAGTACTTC
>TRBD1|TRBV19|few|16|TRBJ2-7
CASSIRLGQGKYEQYF
TGTGCCAGTAGTATTCGGCTCGGACAGGGAAAATACGAGCAGTACTTC
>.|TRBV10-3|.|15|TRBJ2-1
CAISALDSGPSEQFF
TGTGCCATCAGTGCTCTGGACTCCGGACCAAGTGAGCAGTTCTTC
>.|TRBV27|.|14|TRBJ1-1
CASSLSGRATEAFF
TGTGCCAGCAGTTTATCGGGCAGGGCGACTGAAGCTTTCTTT
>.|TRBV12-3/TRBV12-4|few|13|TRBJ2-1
CASGSTSPNEQFF
TGTGCCAGCGGGTCTACTAGCCCCAATGAGCAGTTCTTC
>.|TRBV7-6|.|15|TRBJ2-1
CASSIPWAGDNEQFF
TGTGCCAGCAGCATTCCCTGGGCAGGGGACAATGAGCAGTTCTTC
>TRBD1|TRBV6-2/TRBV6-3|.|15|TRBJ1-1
CASSYSGTVNTEAFF
TGTGCCAGCAGTTACTCAGGGACAGTGAACACTGAAGCTTTCTTT
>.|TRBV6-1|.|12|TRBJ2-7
CASSEEFYEQYF
TGTGCCAGCAGTGAGGAGTTCTACGAGCAGTACTTC